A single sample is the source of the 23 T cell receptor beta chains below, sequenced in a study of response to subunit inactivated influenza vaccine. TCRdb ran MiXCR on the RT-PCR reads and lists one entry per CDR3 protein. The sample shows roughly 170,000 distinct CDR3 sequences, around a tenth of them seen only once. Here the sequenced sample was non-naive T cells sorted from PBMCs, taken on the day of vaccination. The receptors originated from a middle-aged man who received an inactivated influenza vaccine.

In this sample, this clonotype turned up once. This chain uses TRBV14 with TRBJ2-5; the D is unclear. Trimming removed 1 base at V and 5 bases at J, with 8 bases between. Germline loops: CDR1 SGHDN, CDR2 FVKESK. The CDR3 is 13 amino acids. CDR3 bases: TGTGCCAGCAGCCAAGGGGTACGGGAGACCCAGTACTTC. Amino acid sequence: CASSQGVRETQYF.

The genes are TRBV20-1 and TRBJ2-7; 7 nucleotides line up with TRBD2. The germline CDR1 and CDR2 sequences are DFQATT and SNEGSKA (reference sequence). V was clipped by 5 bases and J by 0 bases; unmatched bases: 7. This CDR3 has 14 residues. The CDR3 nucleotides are TGCAGTGCTGGGAGGGGAGGAATCTCCTACGAGCAGTACTTC. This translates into CSAGRGGISYEQYF.

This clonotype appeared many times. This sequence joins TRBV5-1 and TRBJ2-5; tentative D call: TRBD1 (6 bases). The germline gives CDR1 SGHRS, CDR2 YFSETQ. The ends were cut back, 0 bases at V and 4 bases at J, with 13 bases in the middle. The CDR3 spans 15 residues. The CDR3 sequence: CASSLGGIGGETQYF. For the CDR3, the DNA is TGCGCCAGCAGCTTGGGTGGAATAGGGGGAGAGACCCAGTACTTC.

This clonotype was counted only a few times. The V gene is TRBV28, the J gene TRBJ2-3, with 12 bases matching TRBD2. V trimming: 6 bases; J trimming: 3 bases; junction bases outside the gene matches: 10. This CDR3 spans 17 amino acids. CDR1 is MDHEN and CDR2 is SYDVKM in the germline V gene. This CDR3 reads CASRPGLAGFETDTQYF. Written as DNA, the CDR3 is TGTGCCAGCAGGCCGGGACTAGCGGGTTTCGAAACAGATACGCAGTATTTT.

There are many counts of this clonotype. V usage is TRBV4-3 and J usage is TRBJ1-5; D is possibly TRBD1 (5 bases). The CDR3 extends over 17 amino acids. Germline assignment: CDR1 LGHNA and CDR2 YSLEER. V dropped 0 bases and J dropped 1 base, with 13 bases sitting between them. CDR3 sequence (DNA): TGCGCCAGCAGCCAAGATTATGGGGACTTCAGCAATCAGCCCCAGCATTTT. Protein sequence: CASSQDYGDFSNQPQHF.

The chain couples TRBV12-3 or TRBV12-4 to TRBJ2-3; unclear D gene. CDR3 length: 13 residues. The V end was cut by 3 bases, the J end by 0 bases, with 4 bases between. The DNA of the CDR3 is TGTGCCAGCAGTTTTTCTAGCACAGATACGCAGTATTTT. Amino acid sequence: CASSFSSTDTQYF.

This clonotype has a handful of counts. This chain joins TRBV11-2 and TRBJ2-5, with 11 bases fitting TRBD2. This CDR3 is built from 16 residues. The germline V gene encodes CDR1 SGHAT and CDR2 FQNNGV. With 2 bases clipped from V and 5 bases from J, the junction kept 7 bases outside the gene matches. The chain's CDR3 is CASSLNSGGAFETQYF. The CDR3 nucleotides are TGTGCCAGCAGCTTAAATAGCGGGGGGGCCTTTGAGACCCAGTACTTC.

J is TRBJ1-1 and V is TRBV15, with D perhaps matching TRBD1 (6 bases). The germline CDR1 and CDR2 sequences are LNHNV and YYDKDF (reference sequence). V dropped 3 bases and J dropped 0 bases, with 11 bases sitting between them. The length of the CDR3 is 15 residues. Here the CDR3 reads CATSSERTVNTEAFF. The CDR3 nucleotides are TGTGCCACCAGCAGTGAGAGGACAGTGAACACTGAAGCTTTCTTT.

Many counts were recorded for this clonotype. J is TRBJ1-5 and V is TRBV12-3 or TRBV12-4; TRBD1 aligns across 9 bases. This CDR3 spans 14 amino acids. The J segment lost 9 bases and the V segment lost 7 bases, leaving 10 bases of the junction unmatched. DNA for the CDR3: TGTGCCAGCACCTTACAGGGGGCGCCTGGGCCCCAGCATTTT. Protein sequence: CASTLQGAPGPQHF.

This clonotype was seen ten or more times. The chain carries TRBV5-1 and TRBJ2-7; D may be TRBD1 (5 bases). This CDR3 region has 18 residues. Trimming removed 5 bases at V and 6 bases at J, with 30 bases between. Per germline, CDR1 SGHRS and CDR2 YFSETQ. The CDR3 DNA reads TGCGCCAGCAGTCCCACCTTTCAGGCCTTTACACAGGAAGGCGAGCAGTACTTC. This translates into CASSPTFQAFTQEGEQYF.

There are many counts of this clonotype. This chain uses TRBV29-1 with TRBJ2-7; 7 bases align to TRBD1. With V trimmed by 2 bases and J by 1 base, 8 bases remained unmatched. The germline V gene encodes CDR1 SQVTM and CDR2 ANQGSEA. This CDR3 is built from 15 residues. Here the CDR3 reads CSVELGTVNSYEQYF. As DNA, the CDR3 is TGCAGCGTTGAACTCGGGACAGTGAATTCCTACGAGCAGTACTTC.

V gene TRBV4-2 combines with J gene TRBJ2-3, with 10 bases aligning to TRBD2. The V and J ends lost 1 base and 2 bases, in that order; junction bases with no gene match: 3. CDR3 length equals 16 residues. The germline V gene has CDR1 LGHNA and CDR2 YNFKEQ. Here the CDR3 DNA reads TGTGCCAGCAGCCAAGGTAGCGGGAGGCCCACAGATACGCAGTATTTT. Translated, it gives CASSQGSGRPTDTQYF.

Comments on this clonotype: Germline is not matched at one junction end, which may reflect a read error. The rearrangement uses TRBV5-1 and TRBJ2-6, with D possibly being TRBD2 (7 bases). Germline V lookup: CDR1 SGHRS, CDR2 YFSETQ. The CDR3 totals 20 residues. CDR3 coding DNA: TGCGCCAGCAGCTTGGCCTTTGATTTGGGAGGGACATCTGGGGCCAACGTCCTGGCTTTC. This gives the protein CASSLAFDLGGTSGANVLAF.

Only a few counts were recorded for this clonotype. The CDR3 bases are TGTGCCAGCAGTCTCCACATGGGCGCGGCCTATGGCTACACCTTC. Translation gives CASSLHMGAAYGYTF. The V call is TRBV12-3 or TRBV12-4, the J call TRBJ1-2; D ambiguous. The CDR3 length is 15 residues. The ends were cut back, 5 bases at V and 4 bases at J, with 17 bases in the middle.

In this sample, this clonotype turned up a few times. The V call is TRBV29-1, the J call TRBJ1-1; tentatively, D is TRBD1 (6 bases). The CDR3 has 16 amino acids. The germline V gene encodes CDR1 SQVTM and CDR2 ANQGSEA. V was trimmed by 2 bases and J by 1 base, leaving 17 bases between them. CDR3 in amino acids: CSVERGAIRGNTEAFF. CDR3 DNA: TGCAGCGTTGAACGGGGGGCGATACGTGGGAACACTGAAGCTTTCTTT.

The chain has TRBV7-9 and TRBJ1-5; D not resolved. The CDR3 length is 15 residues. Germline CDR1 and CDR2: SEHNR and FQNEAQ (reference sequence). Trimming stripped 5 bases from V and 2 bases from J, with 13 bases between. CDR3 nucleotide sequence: TGTGCCAGCAGCCCTACCGGGGATGGCAATCAGCCCCAGCATTTT. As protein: CASSPTGDGNQPQHF.

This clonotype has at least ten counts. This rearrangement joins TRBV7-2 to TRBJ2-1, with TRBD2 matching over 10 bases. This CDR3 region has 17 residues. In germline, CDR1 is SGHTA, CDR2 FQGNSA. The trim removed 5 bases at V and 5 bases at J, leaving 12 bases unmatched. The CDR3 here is CASSQGGRTSGNNEQFF. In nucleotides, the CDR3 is TGTGCCAGCAGCCAAGGAGGTCGGACTAGCGGAAACAATGAGCAGTTCTTC.

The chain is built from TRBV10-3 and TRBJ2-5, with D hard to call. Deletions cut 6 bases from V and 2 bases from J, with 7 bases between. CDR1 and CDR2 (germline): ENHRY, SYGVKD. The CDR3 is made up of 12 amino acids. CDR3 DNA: TGTGCCATCAGCAGACCACAAGAGACCCAGTACTTC. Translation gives CAISRPQETQYF.

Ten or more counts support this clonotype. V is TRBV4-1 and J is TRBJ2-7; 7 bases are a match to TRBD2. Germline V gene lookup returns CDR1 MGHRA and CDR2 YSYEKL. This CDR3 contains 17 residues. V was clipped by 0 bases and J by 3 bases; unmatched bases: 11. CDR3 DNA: TGCGCCAGCAGCCAAGATTCTAGGGGAGGGTCGGTCTACGAGCAGTACTTC. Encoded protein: CASSQDSRGGSVYEQYF.

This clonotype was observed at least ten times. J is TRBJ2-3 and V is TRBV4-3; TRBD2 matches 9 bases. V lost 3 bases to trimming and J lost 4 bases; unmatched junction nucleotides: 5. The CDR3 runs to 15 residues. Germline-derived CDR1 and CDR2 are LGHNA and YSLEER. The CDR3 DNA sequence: TGCGCCAGCAGCCAGATAGCGGGAGTAGCAGATACGCAGTATTTT. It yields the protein CASSQIAGVADTQYF.

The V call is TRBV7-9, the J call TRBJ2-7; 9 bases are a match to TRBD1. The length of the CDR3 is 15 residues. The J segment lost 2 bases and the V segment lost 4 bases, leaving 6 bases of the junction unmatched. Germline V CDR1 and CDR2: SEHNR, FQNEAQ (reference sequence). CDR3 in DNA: TGTGCCAGCAGCTACCGGGACAGGGTCACCTACGAGCAGTACTTC. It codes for CASSYRDRVTYEQYF.

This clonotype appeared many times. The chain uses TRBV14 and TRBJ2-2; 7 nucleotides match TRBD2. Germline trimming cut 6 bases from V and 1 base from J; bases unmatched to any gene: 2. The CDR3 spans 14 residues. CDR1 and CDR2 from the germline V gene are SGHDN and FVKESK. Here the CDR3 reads CASRSGVNTGELFF. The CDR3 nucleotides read TGTGCCAGCAGGAGCGGGGTGAACACCGGGGAGCTGTTTTTT.

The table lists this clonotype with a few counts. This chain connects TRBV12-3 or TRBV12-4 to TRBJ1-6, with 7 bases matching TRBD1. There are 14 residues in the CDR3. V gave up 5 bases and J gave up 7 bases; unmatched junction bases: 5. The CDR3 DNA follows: TGTGCCAGCAGTGGGACAGCACTAAATTCACCCCTCCACTTT. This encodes CASSGTALNSPLHF.